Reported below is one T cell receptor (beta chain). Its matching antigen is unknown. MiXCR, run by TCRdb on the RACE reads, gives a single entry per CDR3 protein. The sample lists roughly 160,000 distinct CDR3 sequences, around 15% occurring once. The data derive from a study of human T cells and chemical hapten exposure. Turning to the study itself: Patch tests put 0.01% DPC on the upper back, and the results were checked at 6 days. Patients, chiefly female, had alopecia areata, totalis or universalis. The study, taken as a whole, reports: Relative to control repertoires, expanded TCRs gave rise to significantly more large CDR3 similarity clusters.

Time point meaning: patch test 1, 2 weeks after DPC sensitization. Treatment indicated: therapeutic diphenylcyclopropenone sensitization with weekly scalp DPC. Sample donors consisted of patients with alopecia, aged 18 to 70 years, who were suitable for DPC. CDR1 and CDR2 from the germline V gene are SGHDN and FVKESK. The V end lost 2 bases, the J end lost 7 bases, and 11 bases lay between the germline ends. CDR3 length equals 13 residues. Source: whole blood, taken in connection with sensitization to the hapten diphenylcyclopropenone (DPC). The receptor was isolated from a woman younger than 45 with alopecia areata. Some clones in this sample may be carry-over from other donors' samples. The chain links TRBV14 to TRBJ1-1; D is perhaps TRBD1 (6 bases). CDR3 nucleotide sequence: TGTGCCAGCAGCCAACTCCAGACAGGTGAAGCTTTCTTT. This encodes CASSQLQTGEAFF.